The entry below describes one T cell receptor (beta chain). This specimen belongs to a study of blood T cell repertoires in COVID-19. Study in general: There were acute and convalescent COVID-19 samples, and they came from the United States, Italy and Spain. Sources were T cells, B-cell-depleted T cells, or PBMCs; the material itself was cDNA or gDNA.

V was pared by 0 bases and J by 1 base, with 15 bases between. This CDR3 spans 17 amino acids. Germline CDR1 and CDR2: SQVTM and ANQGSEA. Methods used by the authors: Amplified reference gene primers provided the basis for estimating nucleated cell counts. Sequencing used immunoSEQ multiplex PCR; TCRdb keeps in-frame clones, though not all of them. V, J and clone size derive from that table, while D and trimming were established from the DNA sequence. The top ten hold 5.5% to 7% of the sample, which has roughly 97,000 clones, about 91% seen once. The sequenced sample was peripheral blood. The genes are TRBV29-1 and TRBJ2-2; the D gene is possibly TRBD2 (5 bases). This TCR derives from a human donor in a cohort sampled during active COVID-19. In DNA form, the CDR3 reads TGCAGCGTTGAAGAGCCCGGGGTAGCGAGGAACACCGGGGAGCTGTTTTTT. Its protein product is CSVEEPGVARNTGELFF.